This TCR beta chain was identified in a study of cytomegalovirus exposure and HLA in healthy donors. The germline V gene has CDR1 SGHDT and CDR2 YYEEEE. This CDR3 region has 14 residues. The PCR had 60 Vbeta and 13 Jbeta primers. Method: immunoSEQ multiplex PCR; TCRdb's copy keeps in-frame clones and lacks some. The sample lists 150,000 to 200,000 clones; roughly 80% were seen once. Sequenced: PBMCs. The chain joins TRBV5-6 to TRBJ2-5; D remains ambiguous. The J call is uncertain, as TRBJ2-7 better fits the DNA end. The receptor comes from a woman under 30 in good health and CMV-seropositive. Here the CDR3 DNA reads TGTGCCAGCAGCTTGAGACTGATCGCCTACGAGCAGTACTTC. It encodes CASSLRLIAYEQYF.